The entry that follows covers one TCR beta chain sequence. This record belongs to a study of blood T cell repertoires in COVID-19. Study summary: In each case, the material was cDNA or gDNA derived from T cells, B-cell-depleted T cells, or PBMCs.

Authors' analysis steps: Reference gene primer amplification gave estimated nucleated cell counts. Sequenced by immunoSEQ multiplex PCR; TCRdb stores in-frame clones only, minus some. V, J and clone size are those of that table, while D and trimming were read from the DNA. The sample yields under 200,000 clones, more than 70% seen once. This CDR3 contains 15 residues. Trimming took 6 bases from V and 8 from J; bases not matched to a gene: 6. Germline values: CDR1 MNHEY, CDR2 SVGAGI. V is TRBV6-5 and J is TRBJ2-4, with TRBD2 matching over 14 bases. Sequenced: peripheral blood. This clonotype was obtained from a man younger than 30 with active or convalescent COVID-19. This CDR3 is CASRPGLAGVYIQYF. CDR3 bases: TGTGCCAGCAGGCCGGGACTAGCGGGAGTATACATTCAGTACTTC.